The present T cell receptor beta chain was sequenced within a study of preoperative IRX-2 immunotherapy in early breast cancer. Assay: immunoSEQ multiplex PCR; the TCRdb copy retains only in-frame clones and omits some. This sample yields around 40,000 clones, of which about 80% are seen a single time; 1.2% belongs to the top ten. Sample treatment: preoperative locoregional IRX-2 cytokine immunotherapy. Preoperative locoregional IRX-2 cytokine immunotherapy was tested in the phase Ib source study. CDR1 and CDR2 from the germline V gene are LNHDA and SQIVND (reference sequence). Trimming removed 3 bases at V and 2 bases at J, with 14 bases between. This CDR3 region has 16 residues.

Sample: tumor tissue, taken after IRX-2 immunotherapy. The sequence was collected from a human donor with breast cancer. The chain uses TRBV19 and TRBJ2-1, with D perhaps TRBD2 (6 bases). CDR3: CASSMDLATTYNEQFF. The CDR3 DNA reads as TGTGCCAGTAGTATGGATCTAGCGACAACCTACAATGAGCAGTTCTTC. Combining the CDR3 with reference TRBV19 and TRBJ2-1 gives the whole variable domain DGGITQSPKYLFRKEGQNVTLSCEQNLNHDAMYWYRQDPGQGLRLIYYSQIVNDFQKGDIAEGYSVSREKKESFPLTVTSAQKNPTAFYLCASSMDLATTYNEQFFGPGTRLTVL.